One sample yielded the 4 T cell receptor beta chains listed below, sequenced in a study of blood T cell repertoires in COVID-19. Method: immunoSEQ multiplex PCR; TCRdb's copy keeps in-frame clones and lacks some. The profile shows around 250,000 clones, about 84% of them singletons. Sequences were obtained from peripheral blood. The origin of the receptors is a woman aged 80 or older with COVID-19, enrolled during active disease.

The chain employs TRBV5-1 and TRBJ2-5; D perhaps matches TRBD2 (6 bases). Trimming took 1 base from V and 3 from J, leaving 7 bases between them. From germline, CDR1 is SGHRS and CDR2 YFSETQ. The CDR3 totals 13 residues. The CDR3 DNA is TGCGCCAGCAGCTTGCCGGGGGAAGAGACCCAGTACTTC. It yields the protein CASSLPGEETQYF.

Written as DNA, the CDR3 is TGTGCCAGCAGCTCCCGACTAGTTGGCGAGACCCAGTACTTC. It specifies CASSSRLVGETQYF. The gene calls are TRBV9 and TRBJ2-5; TRBD2 is a possible D gene (6 bases). CDR1 is SGDLS and CDR2 is YYNGEE in the germline V gene. The CDR3 contains 14 residues. Trimming pared 4 bases from V and 5 bases from J, leaving 15 bases between.

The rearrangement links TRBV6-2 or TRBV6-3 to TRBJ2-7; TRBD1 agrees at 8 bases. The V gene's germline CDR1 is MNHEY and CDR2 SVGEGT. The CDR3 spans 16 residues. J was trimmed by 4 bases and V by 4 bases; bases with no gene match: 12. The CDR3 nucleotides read TGTGCCAGCAGTTTAACCGGTGACAGGGGAAGGTACGAGCAGTACTTC. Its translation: CASSLTGDRGRYEQYF.

The CDR3, as DNA: TGTGCCAGCAGCTTAGCTGGGACTAACTACAATGAGCAGTTCTTC. As protein: CASSLAGTNYNEQFF. The chain joins TRBV11-3 to TRBJ2-1; 7 nucleotides match TRBD2. This CDR3 is built from 15 residues. Germline CDR1 is SGHNT and CDR2 is YENEEA. The V gene end was trimmed by 1 base and the J gene end by 3 bases; junction bases not matched to a gene: 3.